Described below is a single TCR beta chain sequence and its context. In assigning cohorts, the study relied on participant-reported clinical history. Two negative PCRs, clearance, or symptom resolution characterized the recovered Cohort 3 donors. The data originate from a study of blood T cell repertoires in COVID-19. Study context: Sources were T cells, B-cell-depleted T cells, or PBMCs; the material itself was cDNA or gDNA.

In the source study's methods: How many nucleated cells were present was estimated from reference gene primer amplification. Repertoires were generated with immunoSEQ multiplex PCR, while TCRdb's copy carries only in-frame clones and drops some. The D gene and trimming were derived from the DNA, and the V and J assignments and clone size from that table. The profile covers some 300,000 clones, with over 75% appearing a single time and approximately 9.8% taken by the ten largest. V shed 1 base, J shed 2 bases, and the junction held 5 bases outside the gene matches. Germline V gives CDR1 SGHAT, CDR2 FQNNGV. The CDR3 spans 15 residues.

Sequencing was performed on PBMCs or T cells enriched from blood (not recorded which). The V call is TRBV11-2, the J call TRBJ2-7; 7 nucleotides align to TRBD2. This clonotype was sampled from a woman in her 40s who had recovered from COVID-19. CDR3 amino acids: CASSLGGGGTYEQYF. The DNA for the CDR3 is TGTGCCAGCAGCTTAGGTGGCGGGGGAACCTACGAGCAGTACTTC.